The clone carrying this TCR beta chain was seen only a few times. The PCR made use of 60 Vbeta and 13 Jbeta primers. The repertoire was sequenced with immunoSEQ multiplex PCR; TCRdb's copy has only in-frame clones and lacks some. The sample has some 160,000 clones, roughly 83% seen once. This sample is drawn from a study of cytomegalovirus exposure and HLA in healthy donors. Trimming cost V 4 bases and J 7 bases; bases outside gene matches: 13. The V gene's germline CDR1 is SGDLS and CDR2 YYNGEE. This CDR3 is 16 amino acids long. This sequence originates from a woman between 18 and 29 years old in good health and CMV-seronegative. Material for sequencing was PBMCs. The J gene is TRBJ2-1, the V gene TRBV9; TRBD1 agrees at 8 bases. The CDR3 here is CASSIGQGSRANEQFF. CDR3 in DNA: TGTGCCAGCAGCATTGGACAGGGTTCGCGAGCAAATGAGCAGTTCTTC.